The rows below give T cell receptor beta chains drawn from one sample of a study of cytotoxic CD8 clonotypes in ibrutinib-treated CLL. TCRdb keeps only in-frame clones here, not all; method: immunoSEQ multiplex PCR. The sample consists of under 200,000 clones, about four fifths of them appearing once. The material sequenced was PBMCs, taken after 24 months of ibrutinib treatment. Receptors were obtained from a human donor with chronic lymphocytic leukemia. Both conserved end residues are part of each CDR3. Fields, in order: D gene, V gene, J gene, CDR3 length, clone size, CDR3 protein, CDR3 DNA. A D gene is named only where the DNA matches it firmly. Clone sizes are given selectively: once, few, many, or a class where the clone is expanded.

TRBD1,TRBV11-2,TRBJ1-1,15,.,CASSSSGQRNTEAFF,TGTGCCAGCAGCTCATCGGGACAGAGGAACACTGAAGCTTTCTTT
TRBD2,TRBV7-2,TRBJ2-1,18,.,CASSSGLASVVTYNEQFF,TGTGCCAGCAGCTCGGGACTAGCCTCTGTGGTGACCTACAATGAGCAGTTCTTC
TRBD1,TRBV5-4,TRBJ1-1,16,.,CASSPQQGGGYTEAFF,TGTGCCAGCAGCCCCCAGCAGGGAGGGGGCTACACTGAAGCTTTCTTT
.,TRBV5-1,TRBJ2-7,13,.,CASSLGGRYEQYF,TGCGCCAGCAGCTTGGGGGGGCGCTACGAGCAGTACTTC
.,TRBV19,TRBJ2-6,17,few,CASSPPRRGYGANVLTF,TGTGCCAGTAGTCCGCCACGCAGGGGTTACGGGGCCAACGTCCTGACTTTC
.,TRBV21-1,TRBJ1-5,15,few,CASSKVWGAHQPQHF,TGTGCCAGCAGCAAAGTATGGGGTGCCCATCAGCCCCAGCATTTT
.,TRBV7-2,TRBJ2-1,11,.,CATNRHNEQFF,TGTGCCACCAACCGACACAATGAGCAGTTCTTC
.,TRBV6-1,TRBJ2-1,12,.,CASSRKLDEQFF,TGTGCCAGCAGTAGGAAGTTGGATGAGCAGTTCTTC
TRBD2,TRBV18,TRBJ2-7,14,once,CASSPGTSFSEQYF,TGTGCCAGCTCACCCGGGACTAGCTTTTCCGAGCAGTACTTC
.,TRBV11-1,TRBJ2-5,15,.,CASSLAIRKQETQYF,TGTGCCAGCAGCTTAGCAATCAGGAAGCAAGAGACCCAGTACTTC
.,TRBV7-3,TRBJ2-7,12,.,CASSKDQGPQYF,TGTGCCAGCAGCAAAGATCAGGGACCGCAGTACTTC
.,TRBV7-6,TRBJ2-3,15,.,CASSLGSGYTDTQYF,TGTGCCAGCAGCTTAGGTTCCGGATACACAGATACGCAGTATTTT
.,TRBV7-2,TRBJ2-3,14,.,CASSLEVGTDTQYF,TGTGCCAGCAGCTTAGAAGTCGGCACAGATACGCAGTATTTT
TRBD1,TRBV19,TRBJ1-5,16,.,CASTLGGGQGNQPQHF,TGTGCCAGTACCCTCGGGGGGGGACAGGGCAATCAGCCCCAGCATTTT
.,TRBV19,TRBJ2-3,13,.,CASTRGATDTQYF,TGTGCCAGTACCCGCGGGGCGACAGATACGCAGTATTTT
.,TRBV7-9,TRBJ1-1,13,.,CASSFIRDTEAFF,TGTGCCAGCAGCTTTATCAGAGACACTGAAGCTTTCTTT
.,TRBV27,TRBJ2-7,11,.,CASSDDYEQYF,TGTGCCAGCAGTGATGACTACGAGCAGTACTTC
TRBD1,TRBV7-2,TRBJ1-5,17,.,CASSLGGQGLGNQPQHF,TGTGCCAGCAGCTTAGGGGGACAGGGTCTCGGCAATCAGCCCCAGCATTTT
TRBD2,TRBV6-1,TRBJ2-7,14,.,CASSGGLAGHEQYF,TGTGCCAGCAGTGGGGGACTAGCGGGTCACGAGCAGTACTTC
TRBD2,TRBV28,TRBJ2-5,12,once,CATGEGGRTQYF,TGTGCCACCGGGGAGGGCGGTAGGACCCAGTACTTC
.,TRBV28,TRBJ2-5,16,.,CASSLRGTATQETQYF,TGTGCCAGCAGTTTGAGGGGAACTGCAACCCAAGAGACCCAGTACTTC
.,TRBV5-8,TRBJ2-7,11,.,CASRVIGEQYF,TGTGCCAGCAGAGTCATCGGCGAGCAGTACTTC
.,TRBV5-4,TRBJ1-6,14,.,CASSQDFSNSPLHF,TGTGCCAGCAGCCAAGATTTCAGTAATTCACCCCTCCACTTT
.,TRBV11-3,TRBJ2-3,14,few,CASSPQGYGDTQYF,TGTGCCAGCAGCCCCCAAGGGTATGGAGATACGCAGTATTTT
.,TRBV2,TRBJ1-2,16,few,CASSEARGAGNYGYTF,TGTGCCAGCAGTGAAGCACGAGGGGCTGGAAACTATGGCTACACCTTC
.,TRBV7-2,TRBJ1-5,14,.,CASSSSVGNQPQHF,TGTGCCAGCAGCTCGTCGGTGGGGAATCAGCCCCAGCATTTT
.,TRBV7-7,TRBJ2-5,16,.,CASSLASAGTAAAQYF,TGTGCTAGCAGCCTAGCGTCGGCCGGGACGGCGGCCGCCCAGTACTTC
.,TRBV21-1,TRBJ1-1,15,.,CASSKVAGGNTEAFF,.
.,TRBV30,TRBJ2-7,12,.,CAWSLGVYEQYF,TGTGCCTGGAGTTTGGGGGTCTACGAGCAGTACTTC
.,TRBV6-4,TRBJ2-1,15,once,CASSDVASSYNEQFF,TGTGCCAGCAGTGACGTAGCGAGCTCCTACAATGAGCAGTTCTTC
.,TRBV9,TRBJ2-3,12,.,CASSPRANTQYF,TGTGCCAGCAGCCCGAGGGCTAATACGCAGTATTTT
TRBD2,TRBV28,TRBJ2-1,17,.,CASSFPGTSGTYNEQFF,TGTGCCAGCAGTTTCCCCGGGACTAGCGGGACCTACAATGAGCAGTTCTTC
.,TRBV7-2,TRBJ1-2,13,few,CASSLEGRFGYTF,TGTGCCAGCAGCTTAGAGGGGCGATTCGGCTACACCTTC
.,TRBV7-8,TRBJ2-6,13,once,CASSFYGANVLTF,TGTGCCAGCAGCTTCTATGGGGCCAACGTCCTGACTTTC
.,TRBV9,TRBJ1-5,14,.,CASSVGAGREPQHF,TGTGCCAGCAGCGTAGGCGCAGGGCGGGAGCCCCAGCATTTT
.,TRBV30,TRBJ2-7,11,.,CAWSSSYEQYF,TGTGCCTGGAGCTCCAGTTACGAGCAGTACTTC
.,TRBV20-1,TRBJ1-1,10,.,CSIGGTEAFF,TGCTCGATCGGGGGAACTGAAGCTTTCTTT
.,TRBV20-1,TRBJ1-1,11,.,CSATRNTEAFF,TGCAGTGCTACCAGGAACACTGAAGCTTTCTTT
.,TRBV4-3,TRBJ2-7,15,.,CASSQGPGRSYEQYF,TGCGCCAGCAGCCAAGGACCAGGGCGCTCCTACGAGCAGTACTTC
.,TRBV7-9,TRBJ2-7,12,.,CASSLDIYEQYF,TGTGCCAGCAGCTTAGATATCTACGAGCAGTACTTC
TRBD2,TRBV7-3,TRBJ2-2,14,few,CASSPGGVAGELFF,TGTGCCAGCAGCCCGGGAGGGGTGGCCGGGGAGCTGTTTTTT
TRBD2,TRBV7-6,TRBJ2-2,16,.,CASSLAKREGHRGLFF,TGTGCCAGCAGCTTAGCAAAGCGGGAGGGACACCGGGGGCTGTTTTTT
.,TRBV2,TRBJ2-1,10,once,CASGYNEQFF,TGTGCCAGCGGGTACAATGAGCAGTTCTTC
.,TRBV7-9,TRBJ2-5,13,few,CASSSTNQETQYF,TGTGCCAGCAGCTCGACGAACCAAGAGACCCAGTACTTC
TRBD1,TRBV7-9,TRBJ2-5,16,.,CASFDHGTVSQETQYF,TGTGCCAGCTTCGACCATGGGACAGTATCACAAGAGACCCAGTACTTC